The next 12 T cell receptor beta chains were all read from a single sample in a study of T cell responses to AZD1222 COVID-19 vaccine. The data were produced by immunoSEQ multiplex PCR, yet TCRdb's version contains in-frame clones alone and is incomplete. This sample carries about 130,000 clones, about 90% of them seen once, and the ten largest clones take about 4.2%. The specimen comprised peripheral blood, sampled on day 0 of MenACWY control vaccination. The receptors derive from an adult in good health.

The chain links TRBV6-5 to TRBJ1-1; 8 nucleotides match TRBD1. V lost 5 bases to trimming and J lost 11 bases; unmatched junction nucleotides: 4. The CDR3 has 11 amino acids. Germline values: CDR1 MNHEY, CDR2 SVGAGI. The CDR3 DNA follows: TGTGCCAGCAGTCGGACAGGGTCGGCTTTCTTT. Its translation is CASSRTGSAFF.

In nucleotides, the CDR3 is TGTGCCACCAGCAGAGATTGGACTAGCCGCTGGGAGGATACGCAGTATTTT. As protein: CATSRDWTSRWEDTQYF. This chain uses TRBV15 with TRBJ2-3; 8 nucleotides match TRBD2. CDR1 and CDR2 from the germline V gene are LNHNV and YYDKDF (reference sequence). The J segment lost 6 bases and the V segment lost 0 bases, leaving 11 bases of the junction unmatched. The CDR3 extends over 17 amino acids.

The chain carries TRBV5-5 and TRBJ2-7; D tentatively reads TRBD1 or TRBD2 (6 bases each). CDR1 SGHKS and CDR2 YYEKEE come from the germline V gene (reference sequence). The V gene lost 2 bases and the J gene lost 4 bases, with 13 bases spanning the gap. CDR3 length: 14 amino acids. The chain's CDR3 is CASSLMQGRYEQYV. Written as DNA, the CDR3 is TGTGCCAGCAGCTTAATGCAGGGGAGGTACGAGCAGTACGTC.

The chain joins TRBV4-2 to TRBJ2-7; TRBD2 agrees at 8 bases. CDR3 length: 17 residues. CDR1 and CDR2 from the germline V gene are LGHNA and YNFKEQ. V dropped 0 bases and J dropped 0; count of bases not matched to a gene: 7. The CDR3 protein is CASSQDNPAGVSYEQYF. CDR3 coding DNA: TGTGCCAGCAGCCAAGATAATCCAGCGGGGGTCTCCTACGAGCAGTACTTC.

This clone was detected a few times. The rearrangement links TRBV25-1 to TRBJ1-6; TRBD1 aligns across 8 bases. Trimming took 2 bases from V and 7 from J; bases not matched to a gene: 10. Per germline, CDR1 MGHDK and CDR2 SYGVNS. This CDR3 is built from 17 residues. CDR3: CASSEATGTGLNSPLHF. For the CDR3, the DNA is TGTGCCAGCAGTGAAGCCACGGGGACAGGACTGAATTCACCCCTCCACTTT. Full variable domain (missing parts from reference TRBV25-1 and TRBJ1-6): EADIYQTPRYLVIGTGKKITLECSQTMGHDKMYWYQQDPGMELHLIHYSYGVNSTEKGDLSSESTVSRIRTEHFPLTLESARPSHTSQYLCASSEATGTGLNSPLHFGNGTRLTVT.

This clone was found once. This chain links TRBV5-6 with TRBJ1-3; D gene uncertain. Trimming removed 2 bases at V and 3 bases at J, with 9 bases between. Per germline, CDR1 SGHDT and CDR2 YYEEEE. The CDR3 is made up of 14 amino acids. CDR3 in DNA: TGTGCCAGCAGCTTAGTTTCTCTTGGAAACACCATATATTTT. Its protein product is CASSLVSLGNTIYF.

This chain connects TRBV6-5 to TRBJ2-7; perhaps TRBD2 as D (6 bases). The CDR3 spans 15 residues. V was pared by 6 bases and J by 7 bases, with 22 bases between. Germline V gives CDR1 MNHEY, CDR2 SVGAGI. Written as DNA, the CDR3 is TGTGCCAGCAGGAACACCTGGCGGGGTCTGGGGGAGCAGTACTTC. It yields the protein CASRNTWRGLGEQYF.

On this clone itself: Sequence at one end of the junction differs from germline and may be a read error. The chain links TRBV7-8 to TRBJ1-6; D might be TRBD1 (6 bases). The CDR3 consists of 17 residues. Germline lookup yields CDR1 SGHVS and CDR2 FQNEAQ. The CDR3 protein is CASRLDRPNSYNSPLHF. In DNA, the CDR3 is TGTGCCAGCAGATTAGACAGGCCGAACTCCTATAATTCACCCCTCCACTTT.

This chain links TRBV9 with TRBJ2-7, with TRBD1 identical over 8 bases. V was clipped by 0 bases and J by 1 base; unmatched bases: 15. The CDR3 sequence is 19 residues long. Germline V CDR1 and CDR2: SGDLS, YYNGEE. CDR3 amino acids: CASSVEIVETGELSYEQYV. Written as DNA, the CDR3 is TGTGCCAGCAGCGTAGAGATTGTTGAGACAGGGGAATTATCCTACGAGCAGTACGTC.

J is TRBJ2-1 and V is TRBV2, with 7 bases matching TRBD2. Unmatched junction bases numbered 7, after V lost 2 bases and J lost 6 bases. The CDR3 has 15 amino acids. Looked up from germline, CDR1 is SNHLY and CDR2 is FYNNEI. The CDR3 DNA is TGTGCCAGCAGTGAATCTAGCGGAATCCCCAATGAGCAGTTCTTC. Its translation is CASSESSGIPNEQFF.

This chain connects TRBV6-1 to TRBJ1-3; D unresolved. Trimming pared 2 bases from V and 4 bases from J, leaving 3 bases between. This CDR3 spans 12 amino acids. The germline V gene encodes CDR1 MNHNS and CDR2 SASEGT. CDR3 nucleotides: TGTGCCAGCAGTGAACGCGGAAACACCATATATTTT. It yields the protein CASSERGNTIYF.

The J gene is TRBJ2-1, the V gene TRBV28, with 8 bases lining up with TRBD2. Germline CDR1 reads MDHEN; CDR2 reads SYDVKM. This CDR3 region has 20 residues. V lost 6 bases and J lost 0; bases outside the gene matches: 19. In DNA, the CDR3 is TGTGCCAGCAGGCCCCGGGGCGGGAGGTCCTTCCTCCACTCCTACAATGAGCAGTTCTTC. This encodes CASRPRGGRSFLHSYNEQFF.